This T cell receptor beta chain derives from a study of beta chain features in type 1 diabetes. Points from the study as a whole: Healthy donors had naive, central memory and Treg TCRB repertoires that appeared less similar than those seen among patients. Any role of HLA type in TCRB rearrangement remained unresolved here. VDJ junctions from type 1 diabetes patients carried fewer insertions and larger deletions. Across all four CD4+ subsets, people with type 1 diabetes showed modestly shorter TCRB CDR3s. Over-representation of high TCR-expressing cells was a possible consequence of cDNA sequencing.

This clone was picked up a small number of times. Its antigen is as yet unknown. Of the isolated RNA, all was reverse transcribed, and so the sequenced material was expressed TCRB transcripts. Clones were read by immunoSEQ multiplex PCR, and TCRdb kept only the in-frame ones, dropping some. Among fewer than 200,000 clones listed, approximately 10% were seen once. Deletions cut 2 bases from V and 15 bases from J, with 11 bases between. This CDR3 has 11 residues. Germline loops: CDR1 ENHRY, CDR2 SYGVKD. V usage is TRBV10-3 and J usage is TRBJ2-1; D might be TRBD2 (6 bases). The TCR was taken from a man in his thirties or forties with type 1 diabetes. Material for sequencing was central memory CD4+ T cells from blood. CDR3: CAISEGGLRFF. Here the CDR3 DNA reads TGTGCCATCAGTGAGGGGGGACTTCGGTTCTTC.